This TCR beta chain was recorded in a study of T-cell memory formation after mild COVID-19. Study-level points and caveats: Among clones contracting day 15 to 85, CD4/CD8 was balanced, whereas later expanders leaned CD4+. Contracting CD8+ clones were enriched in EMRA, CD4+ mainly in CM and EM.

TCRdb analysed the 5' RACE reads with MiXCR anew, one entry per CDR3 protein. The table lists around 400,000 distinct CDR3 sequences, roughly 24% of them singletons, with 8.8% in the top ten. This CDR3 is built from 16 residues. The trim removed 2 bases at V and 0 bases at J, leaving 3 bases unmatched. Germline V lookup: CDR1 MNHEY, CDR2 SVGAGI. Comment on this clonotype: Its specificity is unknown.

The rearrangement uses TRBV6-5 and TRBJ2-7, with 11 bases that match TRBD2. The TCR was taken from an adult woman who had mild COVID-19 (a few samples of this study predate the infection). Cell type and time point are not known. Sample: PBMCs or a T cell subset sorted from them (not recorded which). CDR3 in DNA: TGTGCCAGCAGTTACACGGGGACTAGCGGCTCCTACGAGCAGTACTTC. Translation: CASSYTGTSGSYEQYF.